These 18 T cell receptor beta chains were all obtained from the same sample, sequenced in a study of molecular identifiers for immune sequencing clone quantification. TCRdb ran MiXCR on the PCR reads and lists one entry per CDR3 protein. Seen here are roughly 90,000 distinct CDR3 sequences, 15% to 20% observed once, and the top ten hold roughly 0.89%. The source material was naive CD8+ T cells from blood, with Jurkat cell RNA spiked in. The subset was: FACS-sorted CD8+CD4-CCR7+CD45RA+ naive T cells. The receptors shown here come from a human donor in good health. Some libraries in this study had Jurkat cell RNA spiked in.

This clonotype turned up a few times. The chain couples TRBV2 to TRBJ1-1; D unresolved. The V end was cut by 7 bases, the J end by 0 bases, with 9 bases between. CDR3 length: 13 amino acids. The germline CDR1 and CDR2 sequences are SNHLY and FYNNEI. CDR3 nucleotides: TGTGCCAGCAATACAGAGATGAACACTGAAGCTTTCTTT. It codes for CASNTEMNTEAFF.

This clonotype was found many times. The chain uses TRBV3-1 and TRBJ2-2; 7 nucleotides align to TRBD1. The CDR3 is made up of 16 amino acids. Looked up from germline, CDR1 is LGHDT and CDR2 is YNNKEL (reference sequence). V lost 0 bases, J lost 5 bases, and 6 bases stayed unmatched. This CDR3 is CASSQDPTGVTGELFF. Written as DNA, the CDR3 is TGTGCCAGCAGCCAAGATCCTACAGGGGTTACCGGGGAGCTGTTTTTT.

This clonotype was picked up many times. The rearrangement links TRBV4-3 to TRBJ2-7; possible D gene TRBD1, 7 bases. The CDR3 consists of 14 residues. V gave up 4 bases and J gave up 0 bases, with 10 bases separating them. Germline V CDR1 and CDR2: LGHNA, YSLEER. CDR3 region: CASSPQGGSYEQYF. CDR3 sequence (DNA): TGCGCCAGCAGCCCCCAGGGGGGCTCCTACGAGCAGTACTTC.

This clonotype was seen ten or more times. The chain couples TRBV4-3 to TRBJ2-5; D unclear. Germline CDR1 and CDR2: LGHNA and YSLEER. Trimming removed 0 bases at V and 0 bases at J, with 8 bases between. This CDR3 is 15 amino acids long. The CDR3 loop reads CASSQDYVNQETQYF. CDR3 in DNA: TGCGCCAGCAGCCAAGATTACGTCAACCAAGAGACCCAGTACTTC.

The sample holds a few counts of this clonotype. A much larger clone differs by one base, so this may be a read error. This chain links TRBV6-1 with TRBJ2-1, with D perhaps matching TRBD2 (6 bases). Germline CDR1 and CDR2: MNHNS and SASEGT. The CDR3 covers 13 residues. The CDR3 sequence: CASRADYYNEQLF. CDR3 sequence (DNA): TGTGCCAGCAGGGCGGACTACTACAATGAGCAGCTCTTC.

The chain carries TRBV10-2 and TRBJ2-3, with D possibly TRBD2 on 7 matching bases. The CDR3 has 12 residues. Trimming stripped 11 bases from V and 3 bases from J, with 12 bases between. Germline V gene data show CDR1 as WSHSY and CDR2 as SAAADI. CDR3 amino acids: CAGKGGTDTQYF. Here the CDR3 DNA reads TGCGCCGGCAAGGGGGGGACAGATACGCAGTATTTT.

The chain recombines TRBV5-1 with TRBJ2-7; unclear D gene. Germline values: CDR1 SGHRS, CDR2 YFSETQ. V shed 2 bases and J shed 2 bases, with 11 bases lying between them. The CDR3 has 14 amino acids. The CDR3 sequence is CASSFTELTYEQYF. The CDR3 nucleotides read TGCGCCAGCAGCTTTACAGAACTGACCTACGAGCAGTACTTC.

A note on this clonotype: The junction and the germline gene differ at one end; a read error may be behind it. This chain joins TRBV5-3 and TRBJ1-3, with 7 bases that match TRBD1. TRBV5-3 is an ORF, and what it does is uncertain. There are 15 residues in the CDR3. The CDR3 spells CASSWGQSSGNTIYF. The CDR3 DNA is TGTGCCAGCAGCTGGGGACAGTCCTCTGGAAACACCATATATTTT.

This clonotype was seen at least ten times. The gene calls are TRBV2 and TRBJ1-5; tentatively, D is TRBD1 (5 bases). Trimming left V 6 bases short and J 9 bases short, with 18 bases between. Germline V CDR1 and CDR2: SNHLY, FYNNEI. The CDR3 is 14 residues long. This CDR3 is CASSRFGTEWPQHF. The DNA for the CDR3 is TGTGCCAGCAGCAGATTCGGGACCGAGTGGCCCCAGCATTTT.

This clonotype was recorded at least ten times. Compared with germline, one end of the junction differs, possibly owing to a read error. The chain recombines TRBV4-2 with TRBJ2-7; TRBD2 matches at 13 bases. The CDR3 totals 15 residues. The germline CDR1 and CDR2 sequences are LGHNA and YNFKEQ. For the CDR3, the DNA is TGCGCCAGCAGCCAAGGACTAGCGGGGGCCTACGAGCAGTACTTC. It translates to CASSQGLAGAYEQYF.

This clonotype was seen ten or more times. This sequence joins TRBV11-2 and TRBJ2-3; 14 bases align to TRBD2. Germline V gene data show CDR1 as SGHAT and CDR2 as FQNNGV. The CDR3 runs to 18 residues. After removal of 4 bases from V and 2 bases from J, the junction contained 8 bases not matched to a gene. The CDR3 DNA reads TGTGCCAGCAGCTCACGGGGACTAGCGGGGGATTTCACAGATACGCAGTATTTT. Translating it yields CASSSRGLAGDFTDTQYF. Variable domain in full (rest from reference TRBV11-2 and TRBJ2-3): EAGVAQSPRYKIIEKRQSVAFWCNPISGHATLYWYQQILGQGPKLLIQFQNNGVVDDSQLPKDRFSAERLKGVDSTLKIQPAKLEDSAVYLCASSSRGLAGDFTDTQYFGPGTRLTVL.

Ten or more counts support this clonotype. V usage is TRBV3-1 and J usage is TRBJ1-1; maybe TRBD1 (6 bases). Germline V lookup: CDR1 LGHDT, CDR2 YNNKEL (reference sequence). The CDR3 runs to 14 residues. The V and J ends lost 3 bases and 1 base respectively, with 9 bases between them. CDR3 bases: TGTGCCAGCAGCCAGCGGACAGCGAACACTGAAGCTTTCTTT. Residues: CASSQRTANTEAFF.

This clonotype was detected ten times or more. The V gene is TRBV7-6, the J gene TRBJ2-7; TRBD2 might be the D (5 bases). The CDR3 spans 16 residues. Germline V CDR1 and CDR2: SGHVS, FNYEAQ. Trimming shortened V by 5 bases and J by 2 bases, and 19 bases separated the two germline ends. In DNA, the CDR3 is TGTGCCAGCAGCACGAGGGTTAGCCAACGGCCCTACGAGCAGTACTTC. This sequence encodes CASSTRVSQRPYEQYF.

This clonotype has ten or more counts. This chain joins TRBV5-4 and TRBJ1-1, with 7 bases lining up with TRBD1. This CDR3 has 16 residues. CDR1 and CDR2 (germline): SGHNT, YYREEE (reference sequence). With V trimmed by 1 base and J by 3 bases, 9 bases remained unmatched. The CDR3 region is CASSLLYQGVDTEAFF. The CDR3 DNA sequence: TGTGCCAGCAGCTTGTTGTATCAGGGGGTCGACACTGAAGCTTTCTTT.

This clonotype was observed at least ten times. This chain uses TRBV30 with TRBJ2-2; TRBD2 might be the D (6 bases). Germline V CDR1 and CDR2: GTSNPN, SVGIG (reference sequence). This CDR3 has 15 amino acids. The V and J ends lost 0 bases and 4 bases respectively, with 12 bases between them. This CDR3 reads CAWSVTGVGTGELFF. The CDR3 coding sequence is TGTGCCTGGAGTGTAACGGGGGTCGGCACCGGGGAGCTGTTTTTT.

This clonotype appeared many times. The chain links TRBV7-9 to TRBJ2-2, with TRBD2 matching 13 bases. Germline lookup yields CDR1 SEHNR and CDR2 FQNEAQ (reference sequence). With 1 base clipped from V and 3 bases from J, the junction kept 14 bases outside the gene matches. This CDR3 spans 21 amino acids. The DNA of the CDR3 is TGTGCCAGCAGCTTAGGATCCCTACTAACTAGCGGGAGGGCCTACACCGGGGAGCTGTTTTTT. This encodes CASSLGSLLTSGRAYTGELFF.

On this clonotype: With a much larger clone just one base away, this may be a read error. The chain uses TRBV20-1 and TRBJ2-1; D gene uncertain. The CDR3 is 13 residues long. Trimming removed 0 bases at V and 10 bases at J, with 13 bases between. Looked up from germline, CDR1 is DFQATT and CDR2 is SNEGSKA (reference sequence). The CDR3 DNA follows: TGCAGTGCTAGAGACCAAAACAAGCAGGAGCAGTTCTTC. This translates into CSARDQNKQEQFF.

This clonotype was recorded at least ten times. The V call is TRBV28, the J call TRBJ2-3; no firm D call. Per germline, CDR1 MDHEN and CDR2 SYDVKM. Trimming removed 3 bases from V and 0 bases from J, with 10 bases in between. The CDR3 consists of 15 residues. The CDR3 region is CASSLAWGSTDTQYF. CDR3 coding DNA: TGTGCCAGCAGTTTGGCCTGGGGAAGCACAGATACGCAGTATTTT.